This T cell receptor (beta chain) was documented in a study of T cells in localized non-small cell lung cancer (dated by TCRdb to the early 2020s). For the study in its entirety: T cell repertoires of 200 to 300 early-stage NSCLC patients were analyzed, with tumors being compared against uninvolved tumor-adjacent lungs. All 240 or so NSCLC patients in the cohort were treatment-naive and had localized lung tumors that were resected. Of the NSCLC patients, around 130 were male and roughly 100 were female, and the mean age was about 69 years.

Including cysteine and phenylalanine, the CDR3 has 13 amino acids. The read is trimmed to its CDR3 DNA, 39 bases read in frame from base 1. Between the V and J ends, shortened by 6 bases and 3 bases respectively, the junction contains 9 bases. Via the germline V gene, CDR1 is MNHEY and CDR2 SVGAGI. What the work shows at the level of the full study, not this receptor alone: Longer overall survival was associated with higher blood T cell density, whereas shorter survival was associated with higher adjacent-lung clonality. Of the top 100 tumor clones, a median of around 57 were detected in paired uninvolved adjacent lung; roughly 29 were also among that lung's top 100. Uninvolved tumor-adjacent lung showed the highest T cell clonality, higher than tumor, which suggests more focused antigenic responses in the uninvolved tumor-adjacent lung. Since the design was exploratory, TCR variables were selected using unadjusted p-values with no false-discovery rate correction. Because multi-region tumor sequencing was not done, intratumor heterogeneity could not be ruled out.

On this clone: Its target antigen remains unknown. No much larger clonotype is one base removed from it; base qualities were not supplied.

At diagnosis, peripheral blood, uninvolved tumor-adjacent lung and tumor were collected and stored as a combination of fresh-frozen and FFPE material. For TCR repertoire profiling, blood samples were analyzed in the form of peripheral blood mononuclear cells. The immunoSEQ Assay was used to sequence TCR beta CDR3 regions from DNA. On the authors' methods: To compute T cell density, TCR beta template counts were normalized to usable DNA, which was estimated by amplifying housekeeping genes. Using the preseqR package, richness was estimated by extrapolating to 120,000 templates for tissue samples and 400,000 templates for PBMC samples. Clonality was calculated as one minus Pielou's evenness. Differential abundance testing on productive amino-acid clonotypes, with a minimum total count of 5 and an alpha of 0.1, was used to identify tissue-enriched TCRs. The Jaccard Index and the Morisita Overlap Index were used to measure how much the repertoires overlapped between compartments. GLIPH clustered TCR beta CDR3s with public tetramer-defined viral CDR3s; viral motifs required at least three viral sequences plus V-gene enrichment. Imported from immuneACCESS, the table was reduced by TCRdb to in-frame sequences with V and J called. These copies leave out some clones; in studies compared against another copy, an unresolved V gene accounts for under half, and the cause of the remainder is not known. Clone size and V and J calls were adopted from that table, with D and trimming inferred from the DNA. For this sample there are under 75,000 clones; approximately 87% appear just once. The ten top clones hold about a fifth of the sample.

The TCR comes from a male donor aged 60 or over with stage III squamous cell lung carcinoma. This specimen consisted of peripheral blood, obtained before any cancer treatment. The chain is encoded by TRBV6-5 joined to TRBJ1-3; possibly the D gene is TRBD1, per 5 matching bases. This receptor carries the CDR3 CASSRDRGNTIYF. At the DNA level, the sequence is TGTGCCAGCAGCCGGGACCGTGGAAACACCATATATTTT.